This T cell receptor (beta chain) came from a study of T cells in Graves' hyperthyroidism and ophthalmopathy. This clonotype was seen a few times. Losses at the gene ends were 6 bases for V and 8 bases for J; bases not matched to a gene: 11. CDR1 is MDHEN and CDR2 is SYDVKM in the germline V gene. The CDR3 has 15 amino acids. Amplification yielded TCR beta CDR3 regions, with RNA transcripts as the source. RT-PCR in the first round (using the HTBI primer set) targeted the TCR CDR3. TCRdb analysed the multiplex PCR reads with MiXCR anew, one entry per CDR3 protein. The sample yields more than 650,000 distinct CDR3 sequences, approximately 14% seen once.

This receptor was obtained from a woman aged 18-30 years with Graves' hyperthyroidism. Sequenced: blood. The V and J genes are TRBV28 and TRBJ1-4; the match to TRBD1 covers 8 bases. The CDR3, as DNA: TGTGCCAGCAGCCCAAACGGACAGGGACCGGAAAAACTGTTTTTT. This encodes CASSPNGQGPEKLFF.